This T cell receptor (beta chain) was documented in a study of T-cell reconstitution after alpha-beta-depleted transplantation in children. This clonotype was recorded at least ten times. Germline trimming cut 0 bases from V and 0 bases from J; bases unmatched to any gene: 6. Germline V gives CDR1 MNHEY, CDR2 SVGEGT. The length of the CDR3 is 19 residues. Unique molecular identifiers featured in how the TCRbeta library was prepared. MiXCR, run by TCRdb on the PCR reads, gives a single entry per CDR3 protein. The sample comprises around 600,000 distinct CDR3 sequences, roughly 17% of which are singletons, and 0.85% to 1.3% rests with the top ten.

This receptor was taken from a human donor who donated a stem cell graft to a child with acute myeloid leukemia. This rearrangement joins TRBV6-2 or TRBV6-3 to TRBJ2-1; 12 bases are a match to TRBD2. This specimen was PBMCs from the stem cell graft donor, taken from the stem cell graft. CDR3 protein: CASSYSGLAGTSSYNEQFF. The CDR3 DNA sequence: TGTGCCAGCAGTTACTCCGGACTAGCGGGGACTAGCTCCTACAATGAGCAGTTCTTC.